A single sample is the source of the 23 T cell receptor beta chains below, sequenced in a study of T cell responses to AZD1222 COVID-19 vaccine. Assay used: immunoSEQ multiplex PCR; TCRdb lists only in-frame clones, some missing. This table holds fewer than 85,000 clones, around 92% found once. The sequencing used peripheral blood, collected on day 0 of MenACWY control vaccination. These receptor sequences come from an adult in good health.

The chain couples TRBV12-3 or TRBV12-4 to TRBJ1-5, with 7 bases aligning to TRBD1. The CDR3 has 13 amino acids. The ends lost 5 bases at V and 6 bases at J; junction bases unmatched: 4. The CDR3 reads CASSIQGFQPQHF. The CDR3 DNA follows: TGTGCCAGCAGTATACAGGGGTTTCAGCCCCAGCATTTT.

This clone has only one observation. CDR3 nucleotides: TGTGCCAGTAGAGCTAGCGGCACAGATACGCAGTATTTT. Protein: CASRASGTDTQYF. The chain employs TRBV19 and TRBJ2-3; weak D call: TRBD2 (6 bases). The CDR3 is 13 amino acids. The V gene lost 6 bases and the J gene lost 1 base, with 8 bases spanning the gap. Germline CDR1 LNHDA, CDR2 SQIVND (reference sequence).

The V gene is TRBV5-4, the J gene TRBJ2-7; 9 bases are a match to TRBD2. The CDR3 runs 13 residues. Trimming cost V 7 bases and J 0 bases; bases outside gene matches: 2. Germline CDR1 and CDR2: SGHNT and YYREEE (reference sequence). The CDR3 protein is CASAGGPSYEQYF. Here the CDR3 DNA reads TGTGCCAGCGCGGGGGGGCCCTCCTACGAGCAGTACTTC.

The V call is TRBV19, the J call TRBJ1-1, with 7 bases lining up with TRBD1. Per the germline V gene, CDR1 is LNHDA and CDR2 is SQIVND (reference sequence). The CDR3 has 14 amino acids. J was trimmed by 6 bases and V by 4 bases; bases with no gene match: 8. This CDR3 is CASSSRQGWAEAFF. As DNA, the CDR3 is TGTGCCAGTAGTAGCCGACAGGGTTGGGCTGAAGCTTTCTTT.

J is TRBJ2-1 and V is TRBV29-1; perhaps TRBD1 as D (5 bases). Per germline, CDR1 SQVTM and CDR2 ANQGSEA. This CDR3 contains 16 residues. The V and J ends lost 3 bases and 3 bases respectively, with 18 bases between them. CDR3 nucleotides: TGCAGCGTTGACCGACACGGATCGACAGTCTACAATGAGCAGTTCTTC. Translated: CSVDRHGSTVYNEQFF.

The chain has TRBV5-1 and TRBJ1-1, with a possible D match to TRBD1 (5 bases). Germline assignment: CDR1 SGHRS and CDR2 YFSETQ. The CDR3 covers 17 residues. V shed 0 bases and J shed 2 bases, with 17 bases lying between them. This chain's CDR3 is CASSLDNLRDYNTEAFF. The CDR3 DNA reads TGCGCCAGCAGCTTGGATAACTTACGGGACTATAACACTGAAGCTTTCTTT.

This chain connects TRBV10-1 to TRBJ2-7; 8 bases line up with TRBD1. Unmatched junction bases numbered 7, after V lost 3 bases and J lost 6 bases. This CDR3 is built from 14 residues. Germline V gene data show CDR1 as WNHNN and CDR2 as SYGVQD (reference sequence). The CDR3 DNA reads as TGCGCCAGCAGTGACCCGGACAGGGACGCCGAGCAGTACTTC. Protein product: CASSDPDRDAEQYF.

This CDR3 reads CASSSRLGDNSPLHF. DNA for the CDR3: TGTGCCAGCAGCTCCCGGCTCGGAGATAATTCACCCCTCCACTTT. This chain links TRBV7-8 with TRBJ1-6, with D unresolved. Trimming shortened V by 4 bases and J by 5 bases, and 12 bases separated the two germline ends. The germline V gene encodes CDR1 SGHVS and CDR2 FQNEAQ. This CDR3 contains 15 residues.

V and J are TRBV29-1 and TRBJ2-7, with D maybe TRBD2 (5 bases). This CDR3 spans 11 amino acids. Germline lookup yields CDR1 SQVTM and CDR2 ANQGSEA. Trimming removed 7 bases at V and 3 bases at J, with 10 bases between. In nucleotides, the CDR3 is TGCAGCGGCACCCGGGGCTACGAGCAGTACTTC. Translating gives CSGTRGYEQYF.

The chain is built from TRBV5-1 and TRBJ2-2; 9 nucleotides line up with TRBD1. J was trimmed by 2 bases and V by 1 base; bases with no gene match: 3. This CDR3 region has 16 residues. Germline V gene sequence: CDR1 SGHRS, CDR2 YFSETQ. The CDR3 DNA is TGCGCCAGCAGCTTGATGGACAGGGGAAACACCGGGGAGCTGTTTTTT. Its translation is CASSLMDRGNTGELFF.

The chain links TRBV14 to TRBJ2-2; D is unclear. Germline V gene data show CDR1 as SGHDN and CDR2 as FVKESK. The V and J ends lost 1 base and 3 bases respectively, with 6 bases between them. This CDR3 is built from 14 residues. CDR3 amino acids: CASSQVMDTGELFF. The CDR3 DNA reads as TGTGCCAGCAGCCAAGTGATGGACACCGGGGAGCTGTTTTTT.

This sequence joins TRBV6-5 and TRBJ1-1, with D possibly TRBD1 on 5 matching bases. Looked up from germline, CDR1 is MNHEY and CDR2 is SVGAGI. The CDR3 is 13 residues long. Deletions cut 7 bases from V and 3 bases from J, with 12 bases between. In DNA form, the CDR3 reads TGTGCCAGCACCGCAGGGTACGACACTGAAGCTTTCTTT. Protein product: CASTAGYDTEAFF.

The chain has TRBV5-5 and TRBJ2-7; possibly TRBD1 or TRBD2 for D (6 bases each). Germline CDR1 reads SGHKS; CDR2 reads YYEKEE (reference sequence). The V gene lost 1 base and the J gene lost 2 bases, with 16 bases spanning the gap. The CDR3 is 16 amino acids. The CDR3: CASSLSPGAPTYEQYF. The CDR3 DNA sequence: TGTGCCAGCAGCTTGTCCCCGGGGGCCCCCACCTACGAGCAGTACTTC.

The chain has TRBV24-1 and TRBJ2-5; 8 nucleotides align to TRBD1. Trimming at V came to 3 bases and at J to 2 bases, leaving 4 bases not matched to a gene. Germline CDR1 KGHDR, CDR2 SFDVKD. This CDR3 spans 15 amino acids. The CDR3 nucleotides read TGTGCCACCAGTGATCCAGGACAGGGACAAGAGACCCAGTACTTC. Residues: CATSDPGQGQETQYF.

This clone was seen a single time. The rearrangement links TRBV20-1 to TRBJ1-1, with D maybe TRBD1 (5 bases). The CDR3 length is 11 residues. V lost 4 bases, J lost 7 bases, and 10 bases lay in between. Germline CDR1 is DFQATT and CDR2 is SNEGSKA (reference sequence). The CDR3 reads CSAKGPLEAFF. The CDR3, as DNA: TGCAGTGCTAAGGGACCGCTTGAAGCTTTCTTT.

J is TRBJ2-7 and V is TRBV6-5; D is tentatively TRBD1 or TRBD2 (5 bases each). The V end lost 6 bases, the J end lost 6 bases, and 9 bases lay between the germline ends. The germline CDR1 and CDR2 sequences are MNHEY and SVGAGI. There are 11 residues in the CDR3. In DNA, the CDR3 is TGTGCCAGCAGAGAGAGGGGCGAGCAGTACTTC. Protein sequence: CASRERGEQYF.

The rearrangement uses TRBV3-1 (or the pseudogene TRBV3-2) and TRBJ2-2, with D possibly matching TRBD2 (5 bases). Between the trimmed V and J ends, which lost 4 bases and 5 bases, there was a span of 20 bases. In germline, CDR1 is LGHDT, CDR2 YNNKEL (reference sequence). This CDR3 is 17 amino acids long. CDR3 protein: CASSPTPDLTGTGELFF. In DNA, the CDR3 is TGTGCCAGCAGCCCGACTCCTGACTTGACGGGGACCGGGGAGCTGTTTTTT.

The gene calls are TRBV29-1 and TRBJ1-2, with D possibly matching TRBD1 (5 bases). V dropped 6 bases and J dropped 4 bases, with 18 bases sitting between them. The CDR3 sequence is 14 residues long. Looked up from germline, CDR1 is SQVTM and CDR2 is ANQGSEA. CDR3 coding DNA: TGCAGCGTGCTTTCTGCGGGGCGCCCCTATGGCTACACCTTC. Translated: CSVLSAGRPYGYTF.

CDR3 nucleotide sequence: TGTGCCACCGAGGACAGACGGAACACTGAAGCTTTCTTT. The encoded protein is CATEDRRNTEAFF. The chain joins TRBV19 to TRBJ1-1; D may be TRBD1 (6 bases). The CDR3 extends over 13 amino acids. V lost 10 bases and J 1 base, leaving 13 bases between the germline ends. Germline CDR1 LNHDA, CDR2 SQIVND (reference sequence).

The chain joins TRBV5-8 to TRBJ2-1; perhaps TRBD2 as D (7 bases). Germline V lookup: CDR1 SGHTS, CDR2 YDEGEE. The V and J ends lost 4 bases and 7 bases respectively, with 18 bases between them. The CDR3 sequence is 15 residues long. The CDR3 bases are TGTGCCAGCAGCACGGGGGGCCCGAGCAAAAATGAGCAGTTCTTC. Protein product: CASSTGGPSKNEQFF.

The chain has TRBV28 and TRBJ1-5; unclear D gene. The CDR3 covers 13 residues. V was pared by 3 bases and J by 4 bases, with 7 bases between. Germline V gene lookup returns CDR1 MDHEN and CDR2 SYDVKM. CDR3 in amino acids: CASSFSQNQPQHF. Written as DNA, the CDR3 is TGTGCCAGCAGTTTTTCCCAGAATCAGCCCCAGCATTTT.

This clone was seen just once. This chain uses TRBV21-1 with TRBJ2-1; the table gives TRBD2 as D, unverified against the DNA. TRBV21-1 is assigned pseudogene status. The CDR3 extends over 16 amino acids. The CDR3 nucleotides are TGTGCCAGCAGCAAAGGCGGCCTAGCCGTAAACAATGAGCAGTTCTTC. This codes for CASSKGGLAVNNEQFF.

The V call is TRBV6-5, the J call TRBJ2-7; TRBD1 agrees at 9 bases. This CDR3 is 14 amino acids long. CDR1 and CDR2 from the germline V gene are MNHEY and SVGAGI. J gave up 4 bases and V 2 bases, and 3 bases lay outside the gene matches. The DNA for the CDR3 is TGTGCCAGCAGTTACCGGGACAGGGTGTACGAGCAGTACTTC. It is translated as CASSYRDRVYEQYF.